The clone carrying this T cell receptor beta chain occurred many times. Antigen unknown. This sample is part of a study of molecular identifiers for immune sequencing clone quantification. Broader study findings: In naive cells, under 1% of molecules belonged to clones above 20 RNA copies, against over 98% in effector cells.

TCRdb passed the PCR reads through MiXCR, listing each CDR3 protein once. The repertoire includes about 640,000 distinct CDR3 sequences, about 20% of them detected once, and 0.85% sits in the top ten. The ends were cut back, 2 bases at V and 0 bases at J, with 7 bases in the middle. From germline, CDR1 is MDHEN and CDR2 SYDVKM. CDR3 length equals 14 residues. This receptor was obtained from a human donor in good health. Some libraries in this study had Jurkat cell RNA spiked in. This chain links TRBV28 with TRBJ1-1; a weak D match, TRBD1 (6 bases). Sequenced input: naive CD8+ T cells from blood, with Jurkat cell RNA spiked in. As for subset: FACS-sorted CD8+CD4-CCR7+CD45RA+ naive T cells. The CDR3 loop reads CASSLRGMNTEAFF. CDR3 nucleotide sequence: TGTGCCAGCAGTTTAAGGGGGATGAACACTGAAGCTTTCTTT.